The source of this T cell receptor beta chain is a study of T cells in tuberculosis. Regarding time point: new active TB diagnosis, blood taken before or within 7 days of starting treatment. This CDR3 is built from 13 residues. Germline assignment: CDR1 SGHNT and CDR2 YYREEE (reference sequence). Trimming left V 0 bases short and J 4 bases short, with 7 bases between. The repertoire was sequenced with immunoSEQ multiplex PCR; TCRdb's copy has only in-frame clones and lacks some. Of roughly 35,000 clones in the sample, about 92% were seen once. The chain has TRBV5-4 and TRBJ1-1; D gene uncertain. The material was PBMCs, obtained at tuberculosis diagnosis. The TCR comes from an adult with tuberculosis. Some clones in this sample may be carry-over from other donors' samples. As DNA, the CDR3 is TGTGCCAGCAGCTTGGGACTGATCACTGAAGCTTTCTTT. This sequence encodes CASSLGLITEAFF.